The source of this TCR beta chain is a study of post-analysis software for immune sequencing data. About the research overall: Clinical courses comprised relapsing-remitting, secondary progressive and progressive-relapsing multiple sclerosis.

The CDR3 has 14 residues. Germline CDR1 and CDR2: MGHRA and YSYEKL. Unique-molecular-identifier-tagged TCR beta cDNA libraries were used. The authors obtained 500,000 or so cDNA molecules from approximately 1 to 10 million T cells. TCRdb analysed the PCR reads with MiXCR anew, one entry per CDR3 protein. The sample includes more than 450,000 distinct CDR3 sequences, 34% of them seen just once. Remarks on this clonotype: The antigen remains unidentified.

Overall study results and limits: Five TRBV segments occurring more often in patients than controls included TRBV5-6, TRBV5-1 and TRBV20-1.

The sequence was collected from a girl aged 2 to 17 with multiple sclerosis. J is TRBJ2-1 and V is TRBV4-1; the match to TRBD1 covers 7 bases. The J call is uncertain, as TRBJ2-7 better fits the DNA end. The sequenced sample consisted of blood. The CDR3 here is CASSRDSSYNEQYF. The CDR3, as DNA: TGCGCCAGCAGCAGGGACAGCTCCTACAATGAGCAGTACTTC.